This T cell receptor (beta chain) was documented in a study of CD8 T cells in ankylosing spondylitis. Making the TCR beta libraries involved quantitative 5'-RACE with molecular barcodes. MiXCR, run by TCRdb on the 5' RACE reads, gives a single entry per CDR3 protein. The table lists 200,000 to 250,000 distinct CDR3 sequences, roughly 24% of them singletons. Germline V gene sequence: CDR1 MNHNS, CDR2 SASEGT. Trimming removed 6 bases at V and 2 bases at J, with 11 bases between. The length of the CDR3 is 13 residues. Study-wide results and caveats: Blood from ankylosing spondylitis patients appeared to carry a characteristic roughly 8-variant TCR beta motif. In the blood and synovial fluid of reactive arthritis, some motif variants had been previously reported.

This clonotype was observed at least ten times. The target antigen is unknown. The sample taken for sequencing was blood, either unsorted or a sorted T cell fraction (not recorded which). This sequence originates from a male donor with ankylosing spondylitis or in good health (not recorded which). The chain couples TRBV6-1 to TRBJ2-7; D is uncertain. This CDR3 is CASRPPRAYEQYF. The CDR3 bases are TGTGCCAGCAGGCCCCCCCGAGCCTACGAGCAGTACTTC.